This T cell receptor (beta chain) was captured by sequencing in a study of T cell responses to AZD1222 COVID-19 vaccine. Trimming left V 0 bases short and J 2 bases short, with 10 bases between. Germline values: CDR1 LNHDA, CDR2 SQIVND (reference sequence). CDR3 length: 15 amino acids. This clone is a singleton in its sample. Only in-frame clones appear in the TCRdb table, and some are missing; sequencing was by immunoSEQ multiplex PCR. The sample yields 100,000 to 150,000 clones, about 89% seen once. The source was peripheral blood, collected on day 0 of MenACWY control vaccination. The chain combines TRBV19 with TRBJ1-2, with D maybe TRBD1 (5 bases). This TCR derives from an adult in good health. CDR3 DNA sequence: TGTGCCAGTAGTATAGAAACAGGCCCGAACTATGGCTACACCTTC. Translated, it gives CASSIETGPNYGYTF.